The sequence of this T cell receptor (beta chain) was determined in a study of OX40 agonist ivuxolimab in advanced cancers. Autoimmune disease history or systemic immunosuppression led to patient exclusion. Generated by immunoSEQ multiplex PCR, the TCRdb table keeps only in-frame clones and is missing some. There are over 100,000 clones in the sample; approximately 92% occur only once, and around 0.55% lies in the top ten. For this clone: Its antigen is still unknown.

CDR1 and CDR2 (germline): MDHEN, SYDVKM. The ends were cut back, 8 bases at V and 9 bases at J, with 5 bases in the middle. This CDR3 is built from 10 residues. Findings of the study overall: Average numbers of expanded clones were greater in CD8+ T cells than in CD4+. Low normalized T-cell clonal expansion was additionally recorded for some nonresponders. Clonal expansion by week 6 occurred in CD4+ and CD8+ blood T cells (at 0.1 to 3.0 mg/kg).

The clonotype originates from an adult with an advanced solid tumor such as melanoma, head and neck, liver or kidney cancer. The gene calls are TRBV28 and TRBJ1-6; D uncertain. Sequences were derived from CD4+ or CD8+ T cells sorted from blood, sampled in a trial of the OX40 agonist ivuxolimab. The CDR3 nucleotides are TGTGCCAGCGGATCTTCACCCCTCCACTTT. It encodes CASGSSPLHF.